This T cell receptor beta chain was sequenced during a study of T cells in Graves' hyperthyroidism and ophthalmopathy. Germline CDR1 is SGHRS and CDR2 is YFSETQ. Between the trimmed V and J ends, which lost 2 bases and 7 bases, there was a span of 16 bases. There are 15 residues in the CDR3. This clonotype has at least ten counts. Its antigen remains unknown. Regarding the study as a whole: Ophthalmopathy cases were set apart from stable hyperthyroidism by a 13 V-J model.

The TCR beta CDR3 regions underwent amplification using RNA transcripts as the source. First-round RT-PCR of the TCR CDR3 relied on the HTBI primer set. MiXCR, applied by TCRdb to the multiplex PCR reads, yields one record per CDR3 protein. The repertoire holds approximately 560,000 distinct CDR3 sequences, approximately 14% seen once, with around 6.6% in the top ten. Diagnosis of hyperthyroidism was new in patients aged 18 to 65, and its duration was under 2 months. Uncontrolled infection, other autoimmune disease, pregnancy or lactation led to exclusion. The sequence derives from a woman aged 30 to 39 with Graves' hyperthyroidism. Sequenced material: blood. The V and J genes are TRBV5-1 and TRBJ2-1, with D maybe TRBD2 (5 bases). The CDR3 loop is CASSFRGRPGNEQFF. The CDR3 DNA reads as TGCGCCAGCAGCTTTCGAGGGCGGCCCGGGAATGAGCAGTTCTTC.